A selection of T cell receptor beta chains follows, all from one sample in a study of T cells in Graves' hyperthyroidism and ophthalmopathy. Using its own MiXCR run on the multiplex PCR reads, TCRdb lists one record per CDR3 protein. The sample contains under 300,000 distinct CDR3 sequences, nearly 15% of which appear only once. Input material: blood. The origin of the receptors is a woman between 50 and 59 years old with Graves' hyperthyroidism that later progressed to Graves' ophthalmopathy. The CDR3 runs from the conserved cysteine through the conserved F or W. D genes are given only for firm matches. Clone size appears in some rows only: once, few, many, or a class for an expanded clone.

D,J,V,size,DNA,CDR3
NA,TRBJ2-7,TRBV6-2/TRBV6-3,many,TGTGCCAGCAGTTTCTCCGCTTCTCGCCGGAGCTCCTACGAGCAGTACTTC,CASSFSASRRSSYEQYF
TRBD2,TRBJ2-3,TRBV9,few,TGTGCCAGCAGCGTAGGACCGGGACTAGCGGGAGGGCAACGCACAGATACGCAGTATTTT,CASSVGPGLAGGQRTDTQYF
TRBD1,TRBJ1-2,TRBV20-1,few,TGCAGTGCCATTAGAGCCGGACAGGGCAATAGTGGCTACACCTTC,CSAIRAGQGNSGYTF
TRBD1,TRBJ1-2,TRBV6-1,many,TGTGCCAGCACTCCTCTTGCGGGACAGGGGACGGACGGCTACACCTTC,CASTPLAGQGTDGYTF
NA,TRBJ2-3,TRBV27,NA,TGTGCCAGCAGTTTAGGCGGGGGCCTAGGAGATACGCAGTATTTT,CASSLGGGLGDTQYF
NA,TRBJ1-4,TRBV28,many,TGTGCCAGCACCGAGGGGGTGGCAAATGAAAAACTGTTTTTT,CASTEGVANEKLFF
TRBD1,TRBJ1-4,TRBV3-1,NA,TGTGCCAGCAGCCTCCACCGGGACAGGGATGAAAAACTGTTTTTT,CASSLHRDRDEKLFF
NA,TRBJ1-1,TRBV10-3,many,TGTGCCATCAGACGGGACACGGTGAACACTGAAGCTTTCTTT,CAIRRDTVNTEAFF
NA,TRBJ2-5,TRBV5-8,many,TGTGCCAGCAGCTCCCGGCCCCCCCAAGAGACCCAGTACTTC,CASSSRPPQETQYF
NA,TRBJ1-5,TRBV19,few,TGTGCCAGTAGTATGGGCCCCAGGGGACTTGATCAGCCCCAGCATTTT,CASSMGPRGLDQPQHF
NA,TRBJ2-1,TRBV10-3,many,TGTGCCATCACCGTTGAGGGTAAAGACGCCTCCTACAATGAGCAGTTCTTC,CAITVEGKDASYNEQFF
NA,TRBJ1-1,TRBV6-5,many,TGTGCCAGCATTCTCGGGGGTGAAGCTTTCTTT,CASILGGEAFF
NA,TRBJ1-1,TRBV6-1,many,TGTGCCAGCACCCAACACGGCACTGAAGCTTTCTTT,CASTQHGTEAFF
NA,TRBJ1-1,TRBV27,NA,TGTGCCAGCAGTTACTTTCCCCACGCGGGAAGAGCTTTCTTT,CASSYFPHAGRAFF
TRBD1,TRBJ1-6,TRBV11-3,many,TGTGCCAGCAGTCAACAGGGGGATAATTCACCCCTCCACTTT,CASSQQGDNSPLHF